These 16 T cell receptor beta chains came from one sample sequenced in a study of blood T cell repertoires in COVID-19. Some clones are missing from TCRdb's copy, which holds only in-frame ones; the method was immunoSEQ multiplex PCR. Among about 670,000 clones listed, 85% to 90% were seen once. Sequencing was carried out using peripheral blood. Source of these receptors: a young woman with acute or convalescent COVID-19.

Turning to this clone: The sample carries other DNA sequences with the same CDR3. This sequence joins TRBV5-1 and TRBJ1-2; TRBD1 aligns across 10 bases. With V trimmed by 3 bases and J by 2 bases, 1 base remained unmatched. This CDR3 has 14 residues. Germline V CDR1 and CDR2: SGHRS, YFSETQ. In DNA form, the CDR3 reads TGCGCCAGCAGCTCGGACAGGGGGAACTATGGCTACACCTTC. Its protein is CASSSDRGNYGYTF. The whole variable domain, remainder taken from reference TRBV5-1 and TRBJ1-2, is KAGVTQTPRYLIKTRGQQVTLSCSPISGHRSVSWYQQTPGQGLQFLFEYFSETQRNKGNFPGRFSGRQFSNSRSEMNVSTLELGDSALYLCASSSDRGNYGYTFGSGTRLTVV.

The chain combines TRBV5-5 with TRBJ2-7; 7 nucleotides agree with TRBD1. V shed 1 base, J shed 0 bases, and the junction held 4 bases outside the gene matches. The CDR3 covers 15 residues. Germline CDR1 reads SGHKS; CDR2 reads YYEKEE (reference sequence). The CDR3 is CASSLSGTASYEQYF. CDR3 nucleotides: TGTGCCAGCAGCTTGTCGGGGACAGCCTCCTACGAGCAGTACTTC.

This chain links TRBV10-3 with TRBJ2-1, with 7 positions matching TRBD2. Germline V CDR1 and CDR2: ENHRY, SYGVKD. J was trimmed by 4 bases and V by 0 bases; bases with no gene match: 6. The CDR3 is made up of 16 amino acids. The CDR3 DNA sequence: TGTGCCATCAGTGAGTCGGCTAGCGGATTATACAATGAGCAGTTCTTC. This encodes CAISESASGLYNEQFF.

This chain uses TRBV19 with TRBJ1-4; 9 nucleotides align to TRBD1. Germline CDR1 and CDR2: LNHDA and SQIVND (reference sequence). The length of the CDR3 is 15 residues. V lost 1 base to trimming and J lost 8 bases; unmatched junction nucleotides: 5. The chain's CDR3 is CASSIAGTGNEKLFF. In DNA form, the CDR3 reads TGTGCCAGTAGTATAGCCGGGACAGGGAACGAAAAACTGTTTTTT.

The chain has TRBV18 and TRBJ2-5; D is uncertain. The germline V gene has CDR1 KGHSH and CDR2 LQKENI. The CDR3 is 11 amino acids. The ends were cut back, 6 bases at V and 1 base at J, with 3 bases in the middle. CDR3 nucleotide sequence: TGTGCCAGCTCCCGCCAAGAGACCCAGTACTTC. Translated, it gives CASSRQETQYF. The whole variable domain, filled in from reference TRBV18 and TRBJ2-5, reads NAGVMQNPRHLVRRRGQEARLRCSPMKGHSHVYWYRQLPEEGLKFMVYLQKENIIDESGMPKERFSAEFPKEGPSILRIQQVVRGDSAAYFCASSRQETQYFGPGTRLLVL.

The rearrangement uses TRBV10-3 and TRBJ2-3; TRBD2 matches 16 bases. This CDR3 is 20 amino acids long. Trimming took 0 bases from V and 6 from J; bases not matched to a gene: 12. Per germline, CDR1 ENHRY and CDR2 SYGVKD. The CDR3 protein is CAISESELGLAGGREDTQYF. The CDR3 DNA reads TGTGCCATCAGTGAGTCAGAATTGGGACTAGCGGGGGGGCGGGAGGATACGCAGTATTTT.

The CDR3 protein is CASSFRSRNEQFF. The CDR3 nucleotides are TGTGCCAGTAGTTTCCGTTCTCGGAATGAGCAGTTCTTC. The V gene is TRBV19, the J gene TRBJ2-1; D gene ambiguous. V gave up 5 bases and J gave up 7 bases, with 12 bases separating them. CDR3 length: 13 residues. CDR1 is LNHDA and CDR2 is SQIVND in the germline V gene (reference sequence).

The V call is TRBV6-5, the J call TRBJ2-4; a weak D match, TRBD2 (7 bases). CDR1 MNHEY and CDR2 SVGAGI come from the germline V gene. The length of the CDR3 is 15 residues. Trimming removed 5 bases at V and 1 base at J, with 12 bases between. CDR3 DNA sequence: TGTGCCAGCAGTCCGAGGGGGGGGGCCAAAAACATTCAGTACTTC. It is translated as CASSPRGGAKNIQYF.

This clone was counted once. The chain has TRBV6-1 and TRBJ1-2, with TRBD1 identical over 7 bases. V gave up 2 bases and J gave up 2 bases; unmatched junction bases: 8. The germline gives CDR1 MNHNS, CDR2 SASEGT. This CDR3 contains 16 residues. CDR3 region: CASSEYRGTRNYGYTF. The DNA for the CDR3 is TGTGCCAGCAGTGAATACAGGGGCACTAGGAACTATGGCTACACCTTC.

Only one count was recorded for this clone. CDR3: CASSTRQIPNSPLHF. The CDR3 region has the DNA TGTGCCAGCAGTACCCGACAGATACCCAATTCACCCCTCCACTTT. The V and J genes are TRBV6-5 and TRBJ1-6; D may be TRBD1 (5 bases). Trimming shortened V by 5 bases and J by 7 bases, and 15 bases separated the two germline ends. This CDR3 region has 15 residues. Germline V gene sequence: CDR1 MNHEY, CDR2 SVGAGI.

The J gene is TRBJ1-2, the V gene TRBV6-5; D gene uncertain. Deletions cut 0 bases from V and 6 bases from J, with 11 bases between. The CDR3 runs 14 residues. The germline gives CDR1 MNHEY, CDR2 SVGAGI. CDR3 coding DNA: TGTGCCAGCAGTTACTCGAGGGTAGGCAATGGCTACACCTTC. This codes for CASSYSRVGNGYTF.

This clone is a singleton in its sample. V and J are TRBV7-2 and TRBJ1-1; no clear D. V was pared by 5 bases and J by 2 bases, with 15 bases between. The CDR3 has 15 amino acids. The germline V gene encodes CDR1 SGHTA and CDR2 FQGNSA. CDR3 DNA: TGTGCCAGCAGCCTCAGGTCCCGGTCAAACACTGAAGCTTTCTTT. The encoded protein is CASSLRSRSNTEAFF. Based on the CDR3 plus reference TRBV7-2 and TRBJ1-1, the full variable domain is GAGVSQSPSNKVTEKGKDVELRCDPISGHTALYWYRQSLGQGLEFLIYFQGNSAPDKSGLPSDRFSAERTGGSVSTLTIQRTQQEDSAVYLCASSLRSRSNTEAFFGQGTRLTVV.

The V gene is TRBV5-1, the J gene TRBJ1-2, with unresolved D. In germline, CDR1 is SGHRS, CDR2 YFSETQ. The V gene lost 4 bases and the J gene lost 4 bases, with 14 bases spanning the gap. This CDR3 region has 14 residues. Here the CDR3 DNA reads TGCGCCAGCAGCCTCCCCACGGGAACCTATGGCTACACCTTC. This translates into CASSLPTGTYGYTF.

This chain connects TRBV7-2 to TRBJ1-2; TRBD1 agrees at 7 bases. CDR1 and CDR2 from the germline V gene are SGHTA and FQGNSA. The CDR3 extends over 14 amino acids. The V segment lost 5 bases and the J segment 8 bases; nucleotides outside the gene matches: 11. CDR3 protein: CASSPRTGGLGYTF. The CDR3 coding sequence is TGTGCCAGCAGCCCCCGGACAGGAGGGTTGGGCTACACCTTC.

The chain employs TRBV9 and TRBJ2-7; TRBD1 might be the D (6 bases). This CDR3 has 14 amino acids. Germline values: CDR1 SGDLS, CDR2 YYNGEE. V was clipped by 4 bases and J by 2 bases, with 13 bases between them. Here the CDR3 DNA reads TGTGCCAGCAGCCCCAGACAGGCCCCCTACGAGCAGTACTTC. Its protein is CASSPRQAPYEQYF.

The rearrangement joins TRBV19 to TRBJ1-2, with 7 bases lining up with TRBD1. V lost 4 bases to trimming and J lost 5 bases; unmatched junction nucleotides: 13. This CDR3 has 16 amino acids. Germline lookup yields CDR1 LNHDA and CDR2 SQIVND (reference sequence). The CDR3 sequence: CASSSGGQGGRYGYTF. Here the CDR3 DNA reads TGTGCCAGTAGTAGTGGCGGGCAGGGGGGAAGATATGGCTACACCTTC.